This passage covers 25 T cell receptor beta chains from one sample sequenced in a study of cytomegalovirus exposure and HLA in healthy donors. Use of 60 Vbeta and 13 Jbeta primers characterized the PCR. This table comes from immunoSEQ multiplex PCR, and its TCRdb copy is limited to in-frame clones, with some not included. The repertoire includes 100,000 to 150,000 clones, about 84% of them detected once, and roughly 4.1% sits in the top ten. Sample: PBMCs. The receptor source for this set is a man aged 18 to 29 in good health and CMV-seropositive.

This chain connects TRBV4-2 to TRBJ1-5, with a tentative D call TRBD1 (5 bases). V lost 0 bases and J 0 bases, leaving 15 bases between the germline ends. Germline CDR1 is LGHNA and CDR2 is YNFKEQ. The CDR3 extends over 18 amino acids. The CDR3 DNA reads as TGTGCCAGCAGCCAAGATGTCTTTGGGGCCGATAGCAATCAGCCCCAGCATTTT. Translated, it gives CASSQDVFGADSNQPQHF.

The DNA of the CDR3 is TGTGCCTGGACAGGGTTGTCTGGAAACACCATATATTTT. It encodes CAWTGLSGNTIYF. The rearrangement joins TRBV30 to TRBJ1-3, with D perhaps matching TRBD1 (5 bases). The CDR3 length is 13 residues. The germline V gene has CDR1 GTSNPN and CDR2 SVGIG (reference sequence). Trimming removed 4 bases from V and 1 base from J, with 8 bases in between.

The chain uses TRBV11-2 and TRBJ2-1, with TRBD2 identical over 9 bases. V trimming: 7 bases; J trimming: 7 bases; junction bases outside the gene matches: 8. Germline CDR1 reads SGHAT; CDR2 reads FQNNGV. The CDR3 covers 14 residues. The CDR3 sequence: CASIGTREGNEQFF. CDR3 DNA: TGTGCCAGCATCGGGACGCGGGAGGGGAATGAGCAGTTCTTC.

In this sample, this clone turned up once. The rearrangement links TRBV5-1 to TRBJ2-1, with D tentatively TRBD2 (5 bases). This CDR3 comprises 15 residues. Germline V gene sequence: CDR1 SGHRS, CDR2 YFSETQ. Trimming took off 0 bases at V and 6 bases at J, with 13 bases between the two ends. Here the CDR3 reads CASSLGGRAPNEQFF. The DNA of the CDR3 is TGCGCCAGCAGCTTGGGTGGGAGAGCGCCCAATGAGCAGTTCTTC.

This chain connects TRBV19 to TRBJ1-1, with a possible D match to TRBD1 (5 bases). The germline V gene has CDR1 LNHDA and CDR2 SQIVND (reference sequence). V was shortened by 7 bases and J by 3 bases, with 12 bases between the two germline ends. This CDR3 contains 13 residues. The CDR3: CASIGGADTEAFF. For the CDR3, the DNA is TGTGCCAGTATAGGAGGGGCGGACACTGAAGCTTTCTTT.

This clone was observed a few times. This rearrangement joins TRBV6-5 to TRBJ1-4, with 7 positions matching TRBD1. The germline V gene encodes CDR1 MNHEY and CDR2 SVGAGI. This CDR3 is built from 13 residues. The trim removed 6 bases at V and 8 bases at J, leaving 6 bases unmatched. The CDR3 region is CASRDRFLEKLFF. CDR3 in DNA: TGTGCCAGCAGGGACAGGTTTTTGGAAAAACTGTTTTTT.

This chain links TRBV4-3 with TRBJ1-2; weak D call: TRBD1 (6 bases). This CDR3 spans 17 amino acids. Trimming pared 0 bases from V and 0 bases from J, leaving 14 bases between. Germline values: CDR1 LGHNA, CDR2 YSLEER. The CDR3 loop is CASSQDLYGQTNYGYTF. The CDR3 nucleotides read TGCGCCAGCAGCCAAGATCTGTACGGACAGACTAACTATGGCTACACCTTC.

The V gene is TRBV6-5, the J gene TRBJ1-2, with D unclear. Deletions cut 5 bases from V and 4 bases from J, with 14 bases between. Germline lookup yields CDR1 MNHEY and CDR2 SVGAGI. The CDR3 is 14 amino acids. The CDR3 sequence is CASSRSGRSYGYTF. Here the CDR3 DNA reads TGTGCCAGCAGTCGGTCGGGTCGGAGCTATGGCTACACCTTC.

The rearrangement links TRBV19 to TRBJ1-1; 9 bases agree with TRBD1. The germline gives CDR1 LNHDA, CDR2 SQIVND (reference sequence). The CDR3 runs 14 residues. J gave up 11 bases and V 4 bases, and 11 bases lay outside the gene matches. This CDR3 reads CASSTTGGASQAFF. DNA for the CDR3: TGTGCCAGTAGTACAACAGGGGGCGCATCTCAGGCTTTCTTT.

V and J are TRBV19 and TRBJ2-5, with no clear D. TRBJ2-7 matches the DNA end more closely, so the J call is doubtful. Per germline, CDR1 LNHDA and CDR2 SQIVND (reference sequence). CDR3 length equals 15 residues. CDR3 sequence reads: CASSQGQDGAYEQYF. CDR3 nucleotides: TGTGCCAGTAGTCAAGGCCAGGATGGGGCCTACGAGCAGTACTTC.

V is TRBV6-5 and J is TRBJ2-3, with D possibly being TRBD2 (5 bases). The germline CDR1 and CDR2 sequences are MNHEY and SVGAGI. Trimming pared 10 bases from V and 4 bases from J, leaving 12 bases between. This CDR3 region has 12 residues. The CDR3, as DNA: TGTGCCACCAAGGAGGTCCCAGATACGCAGTATTTT. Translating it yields CATKEVPDTQYF.

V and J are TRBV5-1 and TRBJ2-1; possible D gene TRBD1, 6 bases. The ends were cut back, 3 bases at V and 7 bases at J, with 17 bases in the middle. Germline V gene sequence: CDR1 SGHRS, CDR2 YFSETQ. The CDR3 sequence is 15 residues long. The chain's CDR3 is CASSSTAGTGNEQFF. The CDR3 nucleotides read TGCGCCAGCAGCTCCACGGCCGGAACAGGGAATGAGCAGTTCTTC.

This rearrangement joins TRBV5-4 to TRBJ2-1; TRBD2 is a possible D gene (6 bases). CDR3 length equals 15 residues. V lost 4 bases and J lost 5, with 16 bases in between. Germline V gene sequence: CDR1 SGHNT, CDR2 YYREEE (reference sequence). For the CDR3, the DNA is TGTGCCAGCAGCCCCCAAGCTGGCGGGGACAATGAGCAGTTCTTC. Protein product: CASSPQAGGDNEQFF.

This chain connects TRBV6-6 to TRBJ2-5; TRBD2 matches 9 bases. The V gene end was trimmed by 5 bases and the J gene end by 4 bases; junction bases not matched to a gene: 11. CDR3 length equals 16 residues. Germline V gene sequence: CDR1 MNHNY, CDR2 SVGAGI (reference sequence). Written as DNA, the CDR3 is TGTGCCAGCAGTCCTGGACTAGCGTCGATTTTAGAGACCCAGTACTTC. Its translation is CASSPGLASILETQYF.

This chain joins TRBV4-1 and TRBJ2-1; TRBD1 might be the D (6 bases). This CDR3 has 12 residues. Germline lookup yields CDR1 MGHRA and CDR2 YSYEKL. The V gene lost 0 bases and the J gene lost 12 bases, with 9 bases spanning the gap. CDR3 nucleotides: TGCGCCAGCAGCCAAGATCAGGGGTCGCAGTTCTTC. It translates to CASSQDQGSQFF.

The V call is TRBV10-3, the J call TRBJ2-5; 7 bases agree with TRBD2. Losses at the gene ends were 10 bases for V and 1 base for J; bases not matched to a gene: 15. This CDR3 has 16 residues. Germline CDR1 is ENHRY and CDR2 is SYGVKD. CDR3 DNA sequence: TGTGCCACCGCCCTGTCTAGCGGCGGGAGCCAAGAGACCCAGTACTTC. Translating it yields CATALSSGGSQETQYF.

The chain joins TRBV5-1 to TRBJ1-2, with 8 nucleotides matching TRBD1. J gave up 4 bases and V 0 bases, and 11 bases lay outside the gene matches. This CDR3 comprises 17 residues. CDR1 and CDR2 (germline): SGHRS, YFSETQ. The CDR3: CASSLGIATGDFYGYTF. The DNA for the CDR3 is TGCGCCAGCAGCTTGGGGATTGCGACAGGGGATTTCTATGGCTACACCTTC.

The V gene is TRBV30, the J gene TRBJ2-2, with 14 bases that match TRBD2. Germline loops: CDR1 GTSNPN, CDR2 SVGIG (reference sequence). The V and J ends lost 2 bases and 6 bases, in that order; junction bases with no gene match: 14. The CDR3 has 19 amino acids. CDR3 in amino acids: CAWSPVDFGLAGGAGELFF. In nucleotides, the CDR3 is TGTGCCTGGAGTCCCGTAGATTTCGGACTAGCGGGAGGAGCCGGGGAGCTGTTTTTT. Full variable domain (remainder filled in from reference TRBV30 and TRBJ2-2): SQTIHQWPATLVQPVGSPLSLECTVEGTSNPNLYWYRQAAGRGLQLLFYSVGIGQISSEVPQNLSASRPQDRQFILSSKKLLLSDSGFYLCAWSPVDFGLAGGAGELFFGEGSRLTVL.

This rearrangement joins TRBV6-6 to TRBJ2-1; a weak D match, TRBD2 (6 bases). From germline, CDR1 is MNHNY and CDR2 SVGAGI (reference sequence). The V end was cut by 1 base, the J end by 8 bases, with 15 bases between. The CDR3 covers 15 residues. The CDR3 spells CASSYYAGSGYEQFF. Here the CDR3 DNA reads TGTGCCAGCAGTTACTACGCGGGATCGGGCTATGAGCAGTTCTTC.

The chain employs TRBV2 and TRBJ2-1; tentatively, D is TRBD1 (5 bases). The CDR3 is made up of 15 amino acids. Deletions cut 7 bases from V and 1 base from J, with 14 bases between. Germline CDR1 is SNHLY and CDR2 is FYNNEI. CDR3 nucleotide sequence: TGTGCCAGCATGAACAGGTCAGCGTCCTACAATGAGCAGTTCTTC. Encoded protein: CASMNRSASYNEQFF.

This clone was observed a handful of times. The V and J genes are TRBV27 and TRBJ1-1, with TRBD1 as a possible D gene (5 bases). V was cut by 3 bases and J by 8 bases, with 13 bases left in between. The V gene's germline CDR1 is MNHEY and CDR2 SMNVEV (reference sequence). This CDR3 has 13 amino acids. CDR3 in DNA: TGTGCCAGCAGTTTGGGGGGAGCGGCCGAAGCTTTCTTT. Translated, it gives CASSLGGAAEAFF.

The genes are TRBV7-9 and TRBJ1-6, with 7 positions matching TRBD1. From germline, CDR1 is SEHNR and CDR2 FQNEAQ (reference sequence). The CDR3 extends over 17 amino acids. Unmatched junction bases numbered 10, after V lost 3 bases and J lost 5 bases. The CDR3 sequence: CASSFGTGQVNNSPLHF. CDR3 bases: TGTGCCAGCAGCTTTGGAACAGGACAGGTCAATAATTCACCCCTCCACTTT.

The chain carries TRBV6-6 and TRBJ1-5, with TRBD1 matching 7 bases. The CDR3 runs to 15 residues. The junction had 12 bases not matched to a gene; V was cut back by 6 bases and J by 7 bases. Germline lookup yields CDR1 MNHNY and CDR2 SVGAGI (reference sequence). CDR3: CASRDSGQGVQPQHF. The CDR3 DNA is TGTGCCAGCAGAGACTCCGGGCAGGGGGTCCAGCCCCAGCATTTT.

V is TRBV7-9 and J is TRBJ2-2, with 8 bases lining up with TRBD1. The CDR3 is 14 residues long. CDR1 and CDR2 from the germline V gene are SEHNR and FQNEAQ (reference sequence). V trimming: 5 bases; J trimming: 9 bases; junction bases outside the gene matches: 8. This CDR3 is CASSPLRGPRELFF. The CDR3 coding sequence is TGTGCCAGCAGCCCGCTCAGGGGGCCCAGGGAGCTGTTTTTT.

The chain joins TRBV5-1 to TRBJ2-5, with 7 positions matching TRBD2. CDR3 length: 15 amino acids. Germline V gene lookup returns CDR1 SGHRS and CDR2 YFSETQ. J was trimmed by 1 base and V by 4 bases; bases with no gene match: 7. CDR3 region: CASSQPRTSQETQYF. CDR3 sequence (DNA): TGCGCCAGCAGCCAGCCCAGGACTAGCCAAGAGACCCAGTACTTC.